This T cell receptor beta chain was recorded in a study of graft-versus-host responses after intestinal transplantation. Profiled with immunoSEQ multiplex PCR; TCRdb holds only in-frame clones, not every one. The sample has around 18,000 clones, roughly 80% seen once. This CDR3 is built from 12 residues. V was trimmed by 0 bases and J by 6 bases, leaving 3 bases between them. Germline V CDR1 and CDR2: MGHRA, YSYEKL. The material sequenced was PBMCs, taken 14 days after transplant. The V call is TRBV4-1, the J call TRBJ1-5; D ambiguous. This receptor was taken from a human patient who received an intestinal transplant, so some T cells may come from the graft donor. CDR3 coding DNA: TGCGCCAGCAGCCAAGAGGGTCAGCCCCAGCATTTT. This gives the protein CASSQEGQPQHF.